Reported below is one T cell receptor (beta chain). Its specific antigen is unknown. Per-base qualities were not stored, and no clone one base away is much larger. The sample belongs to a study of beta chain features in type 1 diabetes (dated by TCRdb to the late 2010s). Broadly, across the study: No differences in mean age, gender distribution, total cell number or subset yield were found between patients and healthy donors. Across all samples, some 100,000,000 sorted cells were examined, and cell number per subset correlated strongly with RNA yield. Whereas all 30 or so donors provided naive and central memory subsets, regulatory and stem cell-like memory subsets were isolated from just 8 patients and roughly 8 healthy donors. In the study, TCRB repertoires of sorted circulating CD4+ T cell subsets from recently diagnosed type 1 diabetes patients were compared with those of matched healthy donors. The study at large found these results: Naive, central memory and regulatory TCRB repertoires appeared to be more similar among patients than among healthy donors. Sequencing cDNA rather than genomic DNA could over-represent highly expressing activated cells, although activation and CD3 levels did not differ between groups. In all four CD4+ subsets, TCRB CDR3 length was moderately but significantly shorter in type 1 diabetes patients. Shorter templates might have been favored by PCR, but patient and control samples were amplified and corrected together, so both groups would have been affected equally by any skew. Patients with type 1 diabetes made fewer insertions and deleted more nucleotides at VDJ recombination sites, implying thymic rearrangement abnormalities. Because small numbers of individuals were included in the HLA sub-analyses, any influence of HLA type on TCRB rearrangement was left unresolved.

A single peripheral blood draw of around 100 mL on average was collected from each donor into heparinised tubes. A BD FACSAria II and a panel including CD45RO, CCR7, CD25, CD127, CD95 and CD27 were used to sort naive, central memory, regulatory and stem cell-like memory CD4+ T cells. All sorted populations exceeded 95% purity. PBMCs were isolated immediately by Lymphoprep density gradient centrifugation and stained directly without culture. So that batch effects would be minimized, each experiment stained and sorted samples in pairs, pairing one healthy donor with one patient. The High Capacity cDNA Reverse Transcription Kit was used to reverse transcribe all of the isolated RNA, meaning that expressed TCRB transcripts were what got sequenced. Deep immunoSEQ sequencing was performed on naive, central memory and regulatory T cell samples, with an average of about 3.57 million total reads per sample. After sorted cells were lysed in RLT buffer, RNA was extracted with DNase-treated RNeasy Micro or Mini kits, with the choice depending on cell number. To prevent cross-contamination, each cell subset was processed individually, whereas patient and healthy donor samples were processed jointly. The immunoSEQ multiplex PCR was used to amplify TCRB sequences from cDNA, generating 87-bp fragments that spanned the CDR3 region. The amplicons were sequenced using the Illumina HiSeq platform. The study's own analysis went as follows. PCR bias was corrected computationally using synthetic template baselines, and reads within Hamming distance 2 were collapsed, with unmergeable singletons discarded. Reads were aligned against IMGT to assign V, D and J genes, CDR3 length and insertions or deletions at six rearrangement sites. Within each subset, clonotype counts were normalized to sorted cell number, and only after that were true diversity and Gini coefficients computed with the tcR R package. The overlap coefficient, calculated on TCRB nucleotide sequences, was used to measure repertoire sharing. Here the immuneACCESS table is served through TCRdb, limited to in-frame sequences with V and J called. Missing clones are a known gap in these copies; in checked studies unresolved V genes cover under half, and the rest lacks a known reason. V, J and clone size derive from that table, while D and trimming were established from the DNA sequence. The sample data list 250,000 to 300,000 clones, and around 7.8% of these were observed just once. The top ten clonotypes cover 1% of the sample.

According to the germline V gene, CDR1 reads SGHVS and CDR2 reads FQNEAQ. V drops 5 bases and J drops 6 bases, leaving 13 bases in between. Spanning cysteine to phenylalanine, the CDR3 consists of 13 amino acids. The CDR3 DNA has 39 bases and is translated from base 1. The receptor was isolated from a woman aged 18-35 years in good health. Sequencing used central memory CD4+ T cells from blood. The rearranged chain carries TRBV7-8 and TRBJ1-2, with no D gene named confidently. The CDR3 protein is CASSTSREDGYTF. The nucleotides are TGTGCCAGCAGCACCTCGCGAGAAGATGGCTACACCTTC.